This record concerns one T cell receptor (beta chain) sequence. The antigen remains undetermined. This sample is part of a study of T cell responses to AZD1222 COVID-19 vaccine. Study outcomes and limitations: Possibly, clonal diversity was underestimated; donors were largely white British and included more females. Spike-specific TCR depth and breadth grew after two AZD1222 doses.

The data were produced by immunoSEQ multiplex PCR, yet TCRdb's version contains in-frame clones alone and is incomplete. Here the sample spans around 130,000 clones, 86% being singletons. This receptor was obtained from an adult in good health. The sequenced sample was peripheral blood, obtained on day 0 of AZD1222 vaccination.

The CDR3 is CASSQGDRRREEDEKLFF. Here the CDR3 DNA reads TGTGCCAGCAGCCAAGGGGACCGACGGCGTGAGGAGGATGAAAAACTGTTTTTT. V usage is TRBV3-1 (or the pseudogene TRBV3-2) and J usage is TRBJ1-4, with D perhaps matching TRBD1 (5 bases). V was cut by 1 base and J by 6 bases, with 21 bases left in between. The CDR3 is made up of 18 amino acids. Looked up from germline, CDR1 is LGHDT and CDR2 is YNNKEL (reference sequence).